The 5 T cell receptor beta chains reported below all come from one sample, sequenced in a study of blood T cell repertoires in COVID-19. Assay: immunoSEQ multiplex PCR; the TCRdb copy retains only in-frame clones and omits some. This sample has fewer than 250,000 clones, with roughly 80% found just once. The sample taken for sequencing was peripheral blood. These receptors were collected from a woman aged 55 to 70 with active or convalescent COVID-19.

The rearrangement joins TRBV4-1 to TRBJ2-7; TRBD2 matches at 7 bases. The CDR3 covers 15 residues. The V gene's germline CDR1 is MGHRA and CDR2 YSYEKL. V lost 2 bases, J lost 1 base, and 5 bases stayed unmatched. Here the CDR3 DNA reads TGCGCCAGCAGCCAAAACTGGGGGGGATCCTACGAGCAGTACGTC. This codes for CASSQNWGGSYEQYV.

V usage is TRBV7-8 and J usage is TRBJ2-2; D gene unclear. Deletions cut 1 base from V and 2 bases from J, with 11 bases between. This CDR3 is built from 16 residues. In germline, CDR1 is SGHVS, CDR2 FQNEAQ. CDR3 sequence (DNA): TGTGCCAGCAGCTTAGTTTCGCGCGTCAACACCGGGGAGCTGTTTTTT. This sequence encodes CASSLVSRVNTGELFF.

This clone was seen just once. The chain carries TRBV5-1 and TRBJ1-1; 7 nucleotides agree with TRBD1. J gave up 0 bases and V 5 bases, and 4 bases lay outside the gene matches. The germline V gene has CDR1 SGHRS and CDR2 YFSETQ. The CDR3 spans 14 residues. In nucleotides, the CDR3 is TGCGCCAGCAGACAGGGGCCCATGAACACTGAAGCTTTCTTT. Its translation: CASRQGPMNTEAFF.

The gene calls are TRBV29-1 and TRBJ1-1, with 9 bases that match TRBD1. Per germline, CDR1 SQVTM and CDR2 ANQGSEA. The CDR3 has 11 amino acids. The V gene end was trimmed by 7 bases and the J gene end by 8 bases; junction bases not matched to a gene: 5. The CDR3 sequence: CSGYGQGEAFF. As DNA, the CDR3 is TGCAGCGGGTATGGACAGGGGGAAGCTTTCTTT.

This clone was picked up many times. This chain connects TRBV2 to TRBJ1-2; possible D gene TRBD1, 5 bases. CDR1 is SNHLY and CDR2 is FYNNEI in the germline V gene. The CDR3 sequence is 16 residues long. Trimming left V 2 bases short and J 1 base short, with 14 bases between. The CDR3 DNA is TGTGCCAGCAGTGAACTGGGGGAGCGGGGTAACTATGGCTACACCTTC. It codes for CASSELGERGNYGYTF.